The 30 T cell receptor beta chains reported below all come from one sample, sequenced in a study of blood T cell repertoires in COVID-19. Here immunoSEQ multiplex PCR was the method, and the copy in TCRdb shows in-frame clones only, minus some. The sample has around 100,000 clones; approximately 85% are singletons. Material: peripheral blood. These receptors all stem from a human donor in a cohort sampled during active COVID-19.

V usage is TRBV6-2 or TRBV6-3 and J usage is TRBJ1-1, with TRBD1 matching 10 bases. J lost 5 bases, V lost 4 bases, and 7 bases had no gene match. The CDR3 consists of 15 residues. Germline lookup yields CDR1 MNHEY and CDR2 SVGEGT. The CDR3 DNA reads TGTGCCAGCAGTTTCCGACAGGGGGCAGGGACTGAAGCTTTCTTT. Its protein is CASSFRQGAGTEAFF.

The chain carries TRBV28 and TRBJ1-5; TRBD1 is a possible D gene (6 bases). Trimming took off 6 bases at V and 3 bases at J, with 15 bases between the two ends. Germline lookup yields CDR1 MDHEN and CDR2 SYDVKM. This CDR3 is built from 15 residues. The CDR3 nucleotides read TGTGCCAGCAGCCAAGGGGGGGCAGACAATCAGCCCCAGCATTTT. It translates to CASSQGGADNQPQHF.

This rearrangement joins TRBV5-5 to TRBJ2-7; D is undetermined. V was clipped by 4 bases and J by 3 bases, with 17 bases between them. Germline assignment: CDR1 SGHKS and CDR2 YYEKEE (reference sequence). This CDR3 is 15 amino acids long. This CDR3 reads CASSPPISRGYEQYF. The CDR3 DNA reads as TGTGCCAGCAGCCCACCGATTTCCCGAGGCTACGAGCAGTACTTC.

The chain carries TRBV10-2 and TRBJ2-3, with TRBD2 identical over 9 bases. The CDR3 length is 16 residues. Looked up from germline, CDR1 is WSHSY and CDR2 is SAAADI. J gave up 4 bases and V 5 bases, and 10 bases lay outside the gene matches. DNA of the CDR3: TGCGCCAGCAGTTACCCTCAGCGGGAGGCGGCAGATACGCAGTATTTT. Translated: CASSYPQREAADTQYF.

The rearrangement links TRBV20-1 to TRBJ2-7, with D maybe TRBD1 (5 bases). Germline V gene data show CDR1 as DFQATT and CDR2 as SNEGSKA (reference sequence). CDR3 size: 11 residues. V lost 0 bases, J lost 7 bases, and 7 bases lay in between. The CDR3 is CSAREWTEQYF. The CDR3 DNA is TGCAGTGCTAGAGAGTGGACAGAGCAGTACTTC.

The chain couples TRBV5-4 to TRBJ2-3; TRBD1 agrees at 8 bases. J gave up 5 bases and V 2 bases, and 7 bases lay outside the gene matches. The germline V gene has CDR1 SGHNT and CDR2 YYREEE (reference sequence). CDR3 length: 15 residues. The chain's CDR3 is CASSFPGTGGDTQYF. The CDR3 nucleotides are TGTGCCAGCAGCTTTCCCGGGACAGGTGGAGATACGCAGTATTTT. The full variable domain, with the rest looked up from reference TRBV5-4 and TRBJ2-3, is ETGVTQSPTHLIKTRGQQVTLRCSSQSGHNTVSWYQQALGQGPQFIFQYYREEENGRGNFPPRFSGLQFPNYSSELNVNALELDDSALYLCASSFPGTGGDTQYFGPGTRLTVL.

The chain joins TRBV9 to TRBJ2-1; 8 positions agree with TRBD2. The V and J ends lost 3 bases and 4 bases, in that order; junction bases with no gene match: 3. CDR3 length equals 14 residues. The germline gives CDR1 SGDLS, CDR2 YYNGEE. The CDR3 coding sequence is TGTGCCAGCAGCGAGCGGGAGAGTTACAATGAGCAGTTCTTC. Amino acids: CASSERESYNEQFF.

CDR3 protein: CASRPNRDYGYTF. The DNA of the CDR3 is TGTGCCAGCAGGCCCAACAGGGACTATGGCTACACCTTC. The chain carries TRBV6-5 and TRBJ1-2, with D perhaps matching TRBD1 (6 bases). CDR1 is MNHEY, CDR2 SVGAGI, per germline. This CDR3 region has 13 residues. Deletions cut 6 bases from V and 3 bases from J, with 11 bases between.

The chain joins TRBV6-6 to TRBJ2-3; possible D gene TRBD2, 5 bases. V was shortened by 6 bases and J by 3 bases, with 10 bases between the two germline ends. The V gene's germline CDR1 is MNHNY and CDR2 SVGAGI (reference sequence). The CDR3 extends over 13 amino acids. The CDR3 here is CASSGLGTDTQYF. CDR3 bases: TGTGCCAGCAGCGGACTGGGAACAGATACGCAGTATTTT.

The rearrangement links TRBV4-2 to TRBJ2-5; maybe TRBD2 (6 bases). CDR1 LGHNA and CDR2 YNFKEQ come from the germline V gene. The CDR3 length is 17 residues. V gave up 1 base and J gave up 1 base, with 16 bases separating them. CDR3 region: CASSQVSASDRQETQYF. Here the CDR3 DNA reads TGTGCCAGCAGCCAAGTTTCGGCTAGCGACCGCCAAGAGACCCAGTACTTC.

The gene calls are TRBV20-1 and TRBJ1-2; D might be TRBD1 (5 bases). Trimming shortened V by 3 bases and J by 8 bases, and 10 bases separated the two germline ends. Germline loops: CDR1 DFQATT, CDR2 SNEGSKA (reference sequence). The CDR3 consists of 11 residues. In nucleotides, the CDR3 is TGCAGTGCTAGGGTGGGGCCCGGCTACACCTTC. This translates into CSARVGPGYTF.

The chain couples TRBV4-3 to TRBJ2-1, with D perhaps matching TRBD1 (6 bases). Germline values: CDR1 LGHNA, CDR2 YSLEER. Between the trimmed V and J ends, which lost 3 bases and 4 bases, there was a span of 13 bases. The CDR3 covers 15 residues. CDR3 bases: TGCGCCAGCAGCCACACGGACAGCAAATACAATGAGCAGTTCTTC. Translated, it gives CASSHTDSKYNEQFF.

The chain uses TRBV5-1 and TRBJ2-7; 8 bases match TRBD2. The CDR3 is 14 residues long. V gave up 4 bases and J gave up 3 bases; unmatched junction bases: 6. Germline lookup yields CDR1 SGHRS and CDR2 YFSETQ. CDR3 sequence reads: CASSPPGGNYEQYF. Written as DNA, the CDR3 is TGCGCCAGCAGCCCCCCGGGGGGGAACTACGAGCAGTACTTC. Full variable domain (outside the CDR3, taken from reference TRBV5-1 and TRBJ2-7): KAGVTQTPRYLIKTRGQQVTLSCSPISGHRSVSWYQQTPGQGLQFLFEYFSETQRNKGNFPGRFSGRQFSNSRSEMNVSTLELGDSALYLCASSPPGGNYEQYFGPGTRLTVT.

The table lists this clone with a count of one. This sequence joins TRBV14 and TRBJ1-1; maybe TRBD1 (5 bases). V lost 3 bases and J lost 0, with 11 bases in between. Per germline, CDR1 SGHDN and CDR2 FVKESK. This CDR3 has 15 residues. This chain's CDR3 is CASSQGNRMNTEAFF. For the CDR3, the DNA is TGTGCCAGCAGCCAGGGCAACAGGATGAACACTGAAGCTTTCTTT.

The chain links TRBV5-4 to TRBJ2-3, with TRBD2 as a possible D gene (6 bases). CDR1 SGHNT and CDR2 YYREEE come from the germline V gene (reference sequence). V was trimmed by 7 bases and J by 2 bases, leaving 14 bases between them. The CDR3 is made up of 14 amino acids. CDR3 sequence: CASRGDFYTDTQYF. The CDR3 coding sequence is TGTGCCAGCCGAGGGGACTTCTACACAGATACGCAGTATTTT.

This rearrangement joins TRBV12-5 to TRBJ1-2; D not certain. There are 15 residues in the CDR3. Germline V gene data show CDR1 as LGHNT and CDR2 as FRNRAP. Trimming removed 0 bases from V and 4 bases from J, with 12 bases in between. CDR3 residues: CASGLVGRAAYGYTF. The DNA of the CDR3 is TGTGCTAGTGGTTTGGTTGGGCGGGCAGCCTATGGCTACACCTTC.

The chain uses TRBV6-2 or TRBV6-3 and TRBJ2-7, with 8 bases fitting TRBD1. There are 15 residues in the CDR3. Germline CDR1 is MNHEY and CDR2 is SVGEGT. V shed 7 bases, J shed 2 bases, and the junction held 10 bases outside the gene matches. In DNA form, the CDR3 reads TGTGCCAGCACCCCTCATCAACAGGGGGCCTACGAGCAGTACTTC. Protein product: CASTPHQQGAYEQYF.

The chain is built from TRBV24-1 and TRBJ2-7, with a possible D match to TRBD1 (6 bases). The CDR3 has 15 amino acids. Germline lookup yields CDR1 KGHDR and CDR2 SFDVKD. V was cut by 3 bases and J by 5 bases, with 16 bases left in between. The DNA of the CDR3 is TGTGCCACCAGTGATCCTGGGGTGGCAGGGGACGAGCAGTACTTC. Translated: CATSDPGVAGDEQYF.

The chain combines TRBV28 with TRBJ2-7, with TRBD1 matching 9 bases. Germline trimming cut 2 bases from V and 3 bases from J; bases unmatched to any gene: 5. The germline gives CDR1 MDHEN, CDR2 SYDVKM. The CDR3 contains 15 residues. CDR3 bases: TGTGCCAGCAGTTTAGGGGGACAGGGAAACTACGAGCAGTACTTC. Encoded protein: CASSLGGQGNYEQYF.

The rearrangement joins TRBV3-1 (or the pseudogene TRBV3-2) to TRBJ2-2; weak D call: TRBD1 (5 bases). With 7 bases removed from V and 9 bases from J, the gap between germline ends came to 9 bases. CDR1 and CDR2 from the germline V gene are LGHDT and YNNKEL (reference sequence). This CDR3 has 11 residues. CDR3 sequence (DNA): TGTGCCAGCACAGGGAACCGGGAGCTGTTTTTT. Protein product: CASTGNRELFF.

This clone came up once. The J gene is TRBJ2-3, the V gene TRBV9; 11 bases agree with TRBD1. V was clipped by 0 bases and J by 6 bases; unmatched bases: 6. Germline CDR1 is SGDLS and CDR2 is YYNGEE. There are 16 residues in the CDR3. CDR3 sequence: CASSVGGTGGSDTQYF. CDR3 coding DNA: TGTGCCAGCAGCGTAGGCGGGACAGGGGGGTCGGATACGCAGTATTTT.

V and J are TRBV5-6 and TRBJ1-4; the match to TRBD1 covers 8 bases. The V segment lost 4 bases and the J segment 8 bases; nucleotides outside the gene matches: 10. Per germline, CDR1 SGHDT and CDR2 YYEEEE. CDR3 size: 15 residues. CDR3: CASSPWTGSGEKLFF. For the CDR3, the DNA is TGTGCCAGCAGCCCGTGGACAGGGTCGGGCGAAAAACTGTTTTTT.

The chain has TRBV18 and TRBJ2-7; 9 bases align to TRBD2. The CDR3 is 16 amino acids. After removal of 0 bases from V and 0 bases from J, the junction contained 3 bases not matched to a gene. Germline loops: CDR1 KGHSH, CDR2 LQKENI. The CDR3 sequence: CASSPPNSGGSYEQYF. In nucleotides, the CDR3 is TGTGCCAGCTCACCACCCAATAGCGGGGGCTCCTACGAGCAGTACTTC.

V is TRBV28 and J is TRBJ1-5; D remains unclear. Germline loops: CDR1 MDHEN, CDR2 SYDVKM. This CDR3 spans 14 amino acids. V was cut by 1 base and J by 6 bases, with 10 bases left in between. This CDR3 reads CASSLSAEAQPQHF. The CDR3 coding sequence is TGTGCCAGCAGTTTATCTGCGGAGGCTCAGCCCCAGCATTTT.

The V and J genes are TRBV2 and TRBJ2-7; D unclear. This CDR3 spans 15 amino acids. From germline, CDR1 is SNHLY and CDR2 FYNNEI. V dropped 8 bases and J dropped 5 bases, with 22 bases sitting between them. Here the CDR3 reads CASFPSPGAANEQYF. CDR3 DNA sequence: TGTGCCAGCTTCCCGTCCCCTGGCGCGGCTAACGAGCAGTACTTC.

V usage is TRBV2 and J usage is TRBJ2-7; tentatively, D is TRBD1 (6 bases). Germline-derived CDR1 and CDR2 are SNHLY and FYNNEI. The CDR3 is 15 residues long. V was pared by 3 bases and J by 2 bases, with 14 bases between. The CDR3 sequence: CASSENREPTYEQYF. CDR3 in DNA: TGTGCCAGCAGTGAGAACAGGGAACCGACCTACGAGCAGTACTTC.

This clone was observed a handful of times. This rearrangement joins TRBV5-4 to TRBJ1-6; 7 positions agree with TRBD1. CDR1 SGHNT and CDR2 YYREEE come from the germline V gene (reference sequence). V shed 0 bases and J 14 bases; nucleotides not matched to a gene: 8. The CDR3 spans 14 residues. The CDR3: CASSLGGGAGTLHF. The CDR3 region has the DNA TGTGCCAGCAGCTTGGGAGGGGGCGCAGGCACCCTCCACTTT.

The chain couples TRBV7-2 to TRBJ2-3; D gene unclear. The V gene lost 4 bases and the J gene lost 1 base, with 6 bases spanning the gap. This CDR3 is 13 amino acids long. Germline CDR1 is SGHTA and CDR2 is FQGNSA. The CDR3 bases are TGTGCCAGCAGCTCCCAGGGCACAGATACGCAGTATTTT. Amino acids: CASSSQGTDTQYF.

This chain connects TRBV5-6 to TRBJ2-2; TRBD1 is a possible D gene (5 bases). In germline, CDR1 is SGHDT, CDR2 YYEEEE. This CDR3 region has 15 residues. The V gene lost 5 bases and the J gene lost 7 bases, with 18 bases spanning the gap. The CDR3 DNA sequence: TGTGCCAGCAGTCCTAGACAGCCTTGGTACGGGGAGCTGTTTTTT. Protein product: CASSPRQPWYGELFF.

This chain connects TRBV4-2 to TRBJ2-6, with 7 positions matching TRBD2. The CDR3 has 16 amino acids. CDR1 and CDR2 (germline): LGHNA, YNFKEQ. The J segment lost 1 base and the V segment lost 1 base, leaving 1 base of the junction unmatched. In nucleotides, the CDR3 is TGTGCCAGCAGCCAAGTCGGGGGGTCTGGGGCCAACGTCCTGACTTTC. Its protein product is CASSQVGGSGANVLTF.